These 14 T cell receptor beta chains were all obtained from the same sample, sequenced in a study of blood T cell repertoires in COVID-19. Data came from immunoSEQ multiplex PCR; TCRdb stores just in-frame clones and leaves some out. The sample has 100,000 or so clones, 80% to 90% seen once. Sequencing was performed on peripheral blood. All receptors come from an elderly woman with acute or convalescent COVID-19.

J is TRBJ2-7 and V is TRBV11-2; 9 bases map to TRBD1. Germline V gives CDR1 SGHAT, CDR2 FQNNGV. The CDR3 length is 14 residues. V gave up 5 bases and J gave up 5 bases; unmatched junction bases: 7. The CDR3 nucleotides are TGTGCCAGCAGCCGGGGGGACAGGGTGAACGAGCAGTACTTC. It is translated as CASSRGDRVNEQYF.

V is TRBV30 and J is TRBJ1-2, with TRBD1 as a possible D gene (6 bases). Trimming pared 8 bases from V and 6 bases from J, leaving 19 bases between. Germline CDR1 GTSNPN, CDR2 SVGIG (reference sequence). This CDR3 is 13 amino acids long. CDR3 in DNA: TGTGCCGGGCGCGCGGGGGCCTATGATGGCTACACCTTC. Its protein product is CAGRAGAYDGYTF. The whole variable domain, remainder taken from reference TRBV30 and TRBJ1-2, is SQTIHQWPATLVQPVGSPLSLECTVEGTSNPNLYWYRQAAGRGLQLLFYSVGIGQISSEVPQNLSASRPQDRQFILSSKKLLLSDSGFYLCAGRAGAYDGYTFGSGTRLTVV.

V usage is TRBV7-9 and J usage is TRBJ2-7, with a possible D match to TRBD1 (5 bases). Trimming left V 5 bases short and J 5 bases short, with 19 bases between. The length of the CDR3 is 15 residues. CDR1 is SEHNR, CDR2 FQNEAQ, per germline (reference sequence). DNA of the CDR3: TGTGCCAGCAGCCCCGTGCATTTCAGGGTTGACGAGCAGTACTTC. It codes for CASSPVHFRVDEQYF.

The chain employs TRBV28 and TRBJ1-6, with 8 bases lining up with TRBD1. The V gene end was trimmed by 6 bases and the J gene end by 7 bases; junction bases not matched to a gene: 8. This CDR3 is built from 15 residues. Germline CDR1 is MDHEN and CDR2 is SYDVKM. The CDR3 spells CASSGRDRLNSPLHF. The CDR3 bases are TGTGCCAGCAGCGGCCGGGACAGGCTCAATTCACCCCTCCACTTT.

The gene calls are TRBV5-4 and TRBJ2-5, with 7 bases identical to TRBD2. With 0 bases clipped from V and 5 bases from J, the junction kept 4 bases outside the gene matches. CDR1 and CDR2 from the germline V gene are SGHNT and YYREEE (reference sequence). The CDR3 is 14 residues long. In DNA, the CDR3 is TGTGCCAGCAGCTTGGGGACTAGTCCCGAGACCCAGTACTTC. Its protein is CASSLGTSPETQYF.

This clone was counted a single time. The J gene is TRBJ2-7, the V gene TRBV28, with D possibly matching TRBD1 (6 bases). Trimming took off 6 bases at V and 3 bases at J, with 12 bases between the two ends. Germline CDR1 MDHEN, CDR2 SYDVKM. The CDR3 consists of 13 residues. The CDR3 reads CASRNRVSYEQYF. The DNA of the CDR3 is TGTGCCAGCAGGAACAGGGTTAGCTACGAGCAGTACTTC.

V and J are TRBV6-5 and TRBJ1-2; D is unresolved. V was shortened by 5 bases and J by 8 bases, with 18 bases between the two germline ends. Germline-derived CDR1 and CDR2 are MNHEY and SVGAGI. The CDR3 totals 14 residues. CDR3 protein: CASSTPLTNSGYTF. As DNA, the CDR3 is TGTGCCAGCAGTACACCGTTAACCAATAGCGGCTACACCTTC.

This chain links TRBV2 with TRBJ2-3; 8 nucleotides align to TRBD1. Germline trimming cut 3 bases from V and 2 bases from J; bases unmatched to any gene: 4. Germline V CDR1 and CDR2: SNHLY, FYNNEI. This CDR3 has 15 residues. CDR3 loop: CASSETGVNTDTQYF. CDR3 in DNA: TGTGCCAGCAGTGAGACAGGGGTGAACACAGATACGCAGTATTTT. Using reference TRBV2 and TRBJ2-3 for the parts outside the CDR3, the full variable domain is EPEVTQTPSHQVTQMGQEVILRCVPISNHLYFYWYRQILGQKVEFLVSFYNNEISEKSEIFDDQFSVERPDGSNFTLKIRSTKLEDSAMYFCASSETGVNTDTQYFGPGTRLTVL.

This clone was seen just once. V usage is TRBV2 and J usage is TRBJ2-7; 7 bases fit TRBD1. Germline CDR1 is SNHLY and CDR2 is FYNNEI. The CDR3 length is 16 residues. J was trimmed by 4 bases and V by 4 bases; bases with no gene match: 13. For the CDR3, the DNA is TGTGCCAGCAGTGGTGGCATGAAGACAGGGTTTTACGAGCAGTACTTC. Protein: CASSGGMKTGFYEQYF.

V is TRBV5-5 and J is TRBJ2-3; 7 bases line up with TRBD2. This CDR3 comprises 16 residues. After removal of 5 bases from V and 2 bases from J, the junction contained 11 bases not matched to a gene. Germline CDR1 SGHKS, CDR2 YYEKEE (reference sequence). This chain's CDR3 is CASRRGPSGDTDTQYF. CDR3 DNA: TGTGCCAGCAGAAGAGGGCCCAGCGGGGACACAGATACGCAGTATTTT.

The rearrangement links TRBV6-2 or TRBV6-3 to TRBJ2-3; 7 nucleotides line up with TRBD2. Germline V lookup: CDR1 MNHEY, CDR2 SVGEGT. The V segment lost 1 base and the J segment 0 bases; nucleotides outside the gene matches: 16. The CDR3 loop spans 20 amino acids. The CDR3 nucleotides are TGTGCCAGCAGTTACTGGGCCTGGGTAGCGGGCGGAAAGAGCACAGATACGCAGTATTTT. Amino acid sequence: CASSYWAWVAGGKSTDTQYF.

The rearrangement links TRBV7-8 to TRBJ2-7; 7 bases align to TRBD1. CDR3 length: 14 residues. Looked up from germline, CDR1 is SGHVS and CDR2 is FQNEAQ. V was clipped by 0 bases and J by 6 bases; unmatched bases: 5. The DNA for the CDR3 is TGTGCCAGCAGCTTAGCCCAAGGGGGCGCCGAGCAGTACTTC. It encodes CASSLAQGGAEQYF.

The rearrangement joins TRBV28 to TRBJ2-5; D remains unclear. Germline V gives CDR1 MDHEN, CDR2 SYDVKM. Trimming shortened V by 2 bases and J by 2 bases, and 6 bases separated the two germline ends. This CDR3 is 13 amino acids long. In DNA form, the CDR3 reads TGTGCCAGCAGTTTAGAGTTTCAAGAGACCCAGTACTTC. This gives the protein CASSLEFQETQYF.

This clone was seen only once. The V and J genes are TRBV7-2 and TRBJ2-5; D is perhaps TRBD2 (5 bases). CDR3 size: 14 residues. Germline-derived CDR1 and CDR2 are SGHTA and FQGNSA. Trimming took off 5 bases at V and 7 bases at J, with 17 bases between the two ends. The CDR3 DNA follows: TGTGCCAGCAGCCCCCTCGGGGTGCTTGGGACCCAGTACTTC. Translating gives CASSPLGVLGTQYF.